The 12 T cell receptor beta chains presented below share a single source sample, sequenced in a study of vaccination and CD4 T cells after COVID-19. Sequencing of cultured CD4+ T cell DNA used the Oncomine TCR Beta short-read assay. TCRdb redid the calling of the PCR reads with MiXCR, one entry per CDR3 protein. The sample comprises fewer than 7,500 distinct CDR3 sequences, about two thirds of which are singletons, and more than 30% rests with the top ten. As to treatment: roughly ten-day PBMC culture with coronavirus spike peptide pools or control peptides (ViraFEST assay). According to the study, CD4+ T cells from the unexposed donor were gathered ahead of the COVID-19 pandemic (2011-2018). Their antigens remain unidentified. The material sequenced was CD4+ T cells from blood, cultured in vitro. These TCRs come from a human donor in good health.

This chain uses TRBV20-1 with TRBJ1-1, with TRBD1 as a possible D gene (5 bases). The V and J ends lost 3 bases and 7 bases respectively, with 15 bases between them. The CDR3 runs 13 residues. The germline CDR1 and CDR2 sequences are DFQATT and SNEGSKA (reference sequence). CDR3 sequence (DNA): TGCAGTGCTAGCTCCGCACGGGGCGGTGAAGCTTTCTTT. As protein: CSASSARGGEAFF.

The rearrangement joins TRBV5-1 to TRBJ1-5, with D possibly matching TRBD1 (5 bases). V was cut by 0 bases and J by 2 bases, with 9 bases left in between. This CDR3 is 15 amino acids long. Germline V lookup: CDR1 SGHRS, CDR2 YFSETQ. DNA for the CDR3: TGCGCCAGCAGCTTGGAGGGGACTGGCAATCAGCCCCAGCATTTT. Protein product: CASSLEGTGNQPQHF.

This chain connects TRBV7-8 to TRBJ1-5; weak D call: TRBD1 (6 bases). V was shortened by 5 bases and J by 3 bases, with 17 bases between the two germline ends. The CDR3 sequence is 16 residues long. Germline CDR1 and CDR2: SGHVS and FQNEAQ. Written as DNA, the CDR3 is TGTGCCAGCAGCGTCGACAGGCTAGGAAACAATCAGCCCCAGCATTTT. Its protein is CASSVDRLGNNQPQHF.

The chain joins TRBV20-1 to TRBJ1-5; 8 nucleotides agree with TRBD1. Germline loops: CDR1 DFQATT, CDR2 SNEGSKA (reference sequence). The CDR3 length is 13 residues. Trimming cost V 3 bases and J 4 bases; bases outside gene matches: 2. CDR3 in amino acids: CSASRGRNQPQHF. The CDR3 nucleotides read TGCAGTGCTAGCAGGGGGCGGAATCAGCCCCAGCATTTT.

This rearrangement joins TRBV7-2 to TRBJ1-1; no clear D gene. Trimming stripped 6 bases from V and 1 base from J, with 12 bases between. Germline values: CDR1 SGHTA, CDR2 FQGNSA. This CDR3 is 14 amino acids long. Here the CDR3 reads CASSSTRGNTEAFF. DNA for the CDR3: TGTGCCAGCAGTTCCACCCGGGGGAACACTGAAGCTTTCTTT.

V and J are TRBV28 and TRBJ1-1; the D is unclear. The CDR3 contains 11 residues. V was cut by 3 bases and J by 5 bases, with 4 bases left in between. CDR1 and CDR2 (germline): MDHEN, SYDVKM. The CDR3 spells CASSFRTEAFF. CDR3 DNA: TGTGCCAGCAGTTTTAGGACTGAAGCTTTCTTT.

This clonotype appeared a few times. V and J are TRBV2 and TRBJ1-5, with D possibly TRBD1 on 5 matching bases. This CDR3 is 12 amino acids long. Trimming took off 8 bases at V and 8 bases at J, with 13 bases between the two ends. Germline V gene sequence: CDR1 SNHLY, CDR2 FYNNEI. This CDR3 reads CASGGEAEPQHF. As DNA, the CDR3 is TGTGCCAGCGGGGGTGAGGCAGAGCCCCAGCATTTT.

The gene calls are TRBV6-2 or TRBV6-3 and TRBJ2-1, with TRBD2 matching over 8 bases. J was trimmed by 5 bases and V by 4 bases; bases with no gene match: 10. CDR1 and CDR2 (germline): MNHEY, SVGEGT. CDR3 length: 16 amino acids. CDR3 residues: CASSSGTRPANNEQFF. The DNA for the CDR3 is TGTGCCAGCAGTTCTGGGACTAGGCCAGCCAACAATGAGCAGTTCTTC.

The CDR3: CSAPWAGGIQETQYF. The CDR3 DNA sequence: TGCAGTGCCCCGTGGGCGGGGGGCATTCAAGAGACCCAGTACTTC. The chain carries TRBV20-1 and TRBJ2-5, with 8 bases that match TRBD2. The CDR3 runs to 15 residues. With V trimmed by 6 bases and J by 2 bases, 11 bases remained unmatched. Germline V gives CDR1 DFQATT, CDR2 SNEGSKA (reference sequence).

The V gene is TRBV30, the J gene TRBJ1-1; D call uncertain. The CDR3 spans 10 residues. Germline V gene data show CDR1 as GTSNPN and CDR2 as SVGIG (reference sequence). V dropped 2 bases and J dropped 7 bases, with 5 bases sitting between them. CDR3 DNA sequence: TGTGCCTGGAGTCAACGTGAAGCTTTCTTT. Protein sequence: CAWSQREAFF.

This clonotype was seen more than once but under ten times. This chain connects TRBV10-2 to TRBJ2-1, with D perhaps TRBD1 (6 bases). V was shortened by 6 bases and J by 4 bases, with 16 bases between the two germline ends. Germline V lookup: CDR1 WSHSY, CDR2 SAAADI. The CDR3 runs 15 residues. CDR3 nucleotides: TGCGCCAGCAGACAAGACAGGCGATCTTACAATGAGCAGTTCTTC. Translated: CASRQDRRSYNEQFF.

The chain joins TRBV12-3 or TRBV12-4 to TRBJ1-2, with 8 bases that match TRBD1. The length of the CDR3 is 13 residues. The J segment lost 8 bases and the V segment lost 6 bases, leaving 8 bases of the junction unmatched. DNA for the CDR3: TGTGCCAGCAGGGCCGGACAGGGTAGAGGCTACACCTTC. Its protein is CASRAGQGRGYTF.